In this sample, the clone carrying this T cell receptor (beta chain) turned up many times. Its antigen is still unknown. The authors deemed Graves' hyperthyroidism stable absent ophthalmopathy progression within 18 months. Researchers barred patients who had uncontrolled infection, other autoimmune disease, pregnancy or lactation. This record belongs to a study of T cells in Graves' hyperthyroidism and ophthalmopathy. Findings of the study overall: Among thyroid clonotypes expanded above 0.001, most also appeared in blood.

From RNA transcripts, TCR beta CDR3 regions were amplified. A set of HTBI primers served as the primers for a first-round RT-PCR of the TCR CDR3. MiXCR, run by TCRdb on the multiplex PCR reads, gives a single entry per CDR3 protein. This sample has some 550,000 distinct CDR3 sequences; less than 25% occur once, and the top ten carry less than 30%. Sequenced: blood. This receptor was taken from a young man with Graves' hyperthyroidism.

CDR3 sequence reads: CASRTGATFSTEAFF. CDR3 in DNA: TGTGCCAGTAGGACAGGGGCCACGTTTAGCACTGAAGCTTTCTTT. The chain links TRBV19 to TRBJ1-1, with 8 bases identical to TRBD1. V gave up 6 bases and J gave up 4 bases; unmatched junction bases: 10. Looked up from germline, CDR1 is LNHDA and CDR2 is SQIVND (reference sequence). The CDR3 runs 15 residues.